This passage covers 27 T cell receptor beta chains from one sample sequenced in a study of cytomegalovirus exposure and HLA in healthy donors. In the PCR, 60 Vbeta and 13 Jbeta primers were used. Repertoires were generated with immunoSEQ multiplex PCR, while TCRdb's copy carries only in-frame clones and drops some. The sample holds 65,000 to 70,000 clones, about three quarters seen once. Source material: PBMCs. All receptors come from a woman aged 25 to 39 in good health and CMV-seropositive.

This sequence joins TRBV6-4 and TRBJ2-3; TRBD1 matches at 11 bases. Germline CDR1 reads MRHNA; CDR2 reads SNTAGT. With V trimmed by 0 bases and J by 4 bases, 0 bases remained unmatched. The CDR3 sequence is 15 residues long. Here the CDR3 reads CASSDSGQGADTQYF. In DNA, the CDR3 is TGTGCCAGCAGTGACTCGGGACAGGGGGCAGATACGCAGTATTTT.

The CDR3 spells CASSSLTGVGYGYTF. In DNA form, the CDR3 reads TGTGCCAGCAGCTCTTTGACAGGGGTAGGATATGGCTACACCTTC. The chain couples TRBV7-2 to TRBJ1-2, with 8 bases fitting TRBD1. CDR1 and CDR2 (germline): SGHTA, FQGNSA. V shed 4 bases and J 5 bases; nucleotides not matched to a gene: 9. The CDR3 covers 15 residues.

This sequence joins TRBV29-1 and TRBJ1-2, with 11 bases identical to TRBD1. V trimming: 7 bases; J trimming: 7 bases; junction bases outside the gene matches: 11. Germline V gives CDR1 SQVTM, CDR2 ANQGSEA. This CDR3 spans 14 amino acids. The CDR3 DNA is TGCAGCGCTGATAAGGACAGGGGGCAGGGTGGCTACACCTTC. Translation gives CSADKDRGQGGYTF.

This clone turned up a few times. The chain couples TRBV9 to TRBJ2-3; 9 bases agree with TRBD2. With V trimmed by 3 bases and J by 4 bases, 3 bases remained unmatched. The germline V gene has CDR1 SGDLS and CDR2 YYNGEE. CDR3 length: 14 residues. CDR3 sequence reads: CASSASGKSDTQYF. CDR3 nucleotides: TGTGCCAGCAGCGCTAGCGGGAAGTCAGATACGCAGTATTTT.

This chain joins TRBV19 and TRBJ2-4, with D possibly TRBD2 on 5 matching bases. This CDR3 region has 15 residues. Germline V gene sequence: CDR1 LNHDA, CDR2 SQIVND (reference sequence). The ends were cut back, 5 bases at V and 0 bases at J, with 11 bases in the middle. CDR3 nucleotides: TGTGCCAGTAGTTCCCGGGGTCTAGCCAAAAACATTCAGTACTTC. It specifies CASSSRGLAKNIQYF.

The chain carries TRBV28 and TRBJ2-1, with 11 bases identical to TRBD2. The CDR3 contains 16 residues. V lost 3 bases, J lost 4 bases, and 5 bases stayed unmatched. The germline gives CDR1 MDHEN, CDR2 SYDVKM. The CDR3 loop is CASSFGLAGRYNEQFF. CDR3 DNA sequence: TGTGCCAGCAGTTTCGGACTAGCGGGCCGATACAATGAGCAGTTCTTC.

This sequence joins TRBV29-1 and TRBJ2-6; a possible D gene is TRBD2 (6 bases). Germline assignment: CDR1 SQVTM and CDR2 ANQGSEA. This CDR3 is built from 15 residues. The ends were cut back, 1 base at V and 2 bases at J, with 9 bases in the middle. The CDR3 DNA follows: TGCAGCGTTGAAGTGGGGGGTCCTGGGGCCAACGTCCTGACTTTC. Its translation: CSVEVGGPGANVLTF.

J is TRBJ2-7 and V is TRBV6-1, with D perhaps matching TRBD2 (5 bases). Germline V gene sequence: CDR1 MNHNS, CDR2 SASEGT. The CDR3 covers 15 residues. Trimming took off 7 bases at V and 9 bases at J, with 25 bases between the two ends. The CDR3 sequence is CASTSPQDGGRRQYF. CDR3 DNA: TGTGCCAGCACCTCGCCCCAGGACGGAGGACGAAGGCAGTACTTC.

By share, this clone ranks as medium-sized. The genes are TRBV27 and TRBJ2-7, with TRBD1 identical over 7 bases. Unmatched junction bases numbered 5, after V lost 6 bases and J lost 3 bases. The CDR3 is 13 amino acids. Germline V gene lookup returns CDR1 MNHEY and CDR2 SMNVEV (reference sequence). The CDR3 loop is CASSARQGYEQYF. CDR3 nucleotides: TGTGCCAGCAGCGCCCGACAGGGCTACGAGCAGTACTTC.

The CDR3 loop reads CASGGGRAIDTQYF. The CDR3 DNA follows: TGTGCCAGCGGTGGGGGGAGGGCCATCGATACGCAGTATTTT. V gene TRBV9 combines with J gene TRBJ2-3; TRBD2 matches at 7 bases. Germline CDR1 reads SGDLS; CDR2 reads YYNGEE. The V and J ends lost 7 bases and 6 bases, in that order; junction bases with no gene match: 11. The CDR3 totals 14 residues.

The chain recombines TRBV10-3 with TRBJ2-7; a weak D match, TRBD1 (6 bases). Per the germline V gene, CDR1 is ENHRY and CDR2 is SYGVKD. The germline V and J ends were trimmed by 7 bases and 0 bases, with 13 bases remaining between them. The CDR3 contains 14 residues. CDR3 region: CAIKKTGISYEQYF. As DNA, the CDR3 is TGTGCCATCAAAAAGACAGGTATCTCCTACGAGCAGTACTTC.

This rearrangement joins TRBV7-9 to TRBJ2-1, with 13 bases lining up with TRBD2. With 4 bases clipped from V and 4 bases from J, the junction kept 7 bases outside the gene matches. CDR1 is SEHNR, CDR2 FQNEAQ, per germline (reference sequence). The CDR3 is made up of 17 amino acids. CDR3 region: CASSSALAGGQYNEQFF. The CDR3 region has the DNA TGTGCCAGCAGCTCCGCACTAGCGGGAGGGCAATACAATGAGCAGTTCTTC. The variable domain in full, completed from reference TRBV7-9 and TRBJ2-1, reads DTGVSQNPRHKITKRGQNVTFRCDPISEHNRLYWYRQTLGQGPEFLTYFQNEAQLEKSRLLSDRFSAERPKGSFSTLEIQRTEQGDSAMYLCASSSALAGGQYNEQFFGPGTRLTVL.

This clone was detected only a few times. This chain links TRBV28 with TRBJ2-1; TRBD2 matches 8 bases. With 6 bases clipped from V and 6 bases from J, the junction kept 10 bases outside the gene matches. The CDR3 spans 15 residues. The germline V gene encodes CDR1 MDHEN and CDR2 SYDVKM. Here the CDR3 reads CASSPQGLVSNEQFF. The CDR3 region has the DNA TGTGCCAGCAGCCCACAGGGACTAGTATCCAATGAGCAGTTCTTC.

The rearrangement links TRBV7-2 to TRBJ2-7; a possible D gene is TRBD1 (6 bases). V lost 5 bases and J lost 2, with 25 bases in between. Germline lookup yields CDR1 SGHTA and CDR2 FQGNSA. The CDR3 runs to 18 residues. CDR3 DNA: TGTGCCAGCAGCATCAGCTATGGTGGGGACAAGAGGGCCTACGAGCAGTACTTC. Amino acid sequence: CASSISYGGDKRAYEQYF.

The V gene is TRBV11-2, the J gene TRBJ2-5, with D possibly being TRBD2 (5 bases). Germline CDR1 is SGHAT and CDR2 is FQNNGV. The ends were cut back, 5 bases at V and 1 base at J, with 11 bases in the middle. The CDR3 covers 14 residues. CDR3 protein: CASSRLMLQETQYF. The CDR3 DNA follows: TGTGCCAGCAGCCGACTAATGCTCCAAGAGACCCAGTACTTC.

This chain joins TRBV30 and TRBJ2-1; 10 positions agree with TRBD2. CDR3 size: 14 residues. Trimming removed 3 bases from V and 3 bases from J; junction bases left unmatched: 2. CDR1 is GTSNPN and CDR2 is SVGIG in the germline V gene (reference sequence). The CDR3 nucleotides are TGTGCCTGGAGCGGACTAGCGGACTACAATGAGCAGTTCTTC. Its protein is CAWSGLADYNEQFF.

This chain joins TRBV4-2 and TRBJ2-1, with 11 bases that match TRBD2. The V segment lost 3 bases and the J segment 0 bases; nucleotides outside the gene matches: 13. This CDR3 contains 20 residues. CDR1 is LGHNA, CDR2 YNFKEQ, per germline. CDR3: CASSHPGTSGNLSSYNEQFF. The DNA for the CDR3 is TGTGCCAGCAGCCACCCCGGGACTAGCGGCAACCTTAGCTCCTACAATGAGCAGTTCTTC.

V and J are TRBV5-4 and TRBJ2-3; 7 bases match TRBD2. Germline V gene lookup returns CDR1 SGHNT and CDR2 YYREEE (reference sequence). J was trimmed by 2 bases and V by 4 bases; bases with no gene match: 10. This CDR3 region has 16 residues. CDR3: CASSQGASGFTDTQYF. As DNA, the CDR3 is TGTGCCAGCAGCCAAGGGGCTAGCGGCTTCACAGATACGCAGTATTTT.

The V gene is TRBV7-9, the J gene TRBJ1-4, with unresolved D. The germline V and J ends were trimmed by 3 bases and 7 bases, with 3 bases remaining between them. The CDR3 contains 11 residues. CDR1 SEHNR and CDR2 FQNEAQ come from the germline V gene (reference sequence). This CDR3 reads CASSFSEKLFF. The CDR3, as DNA: TGTGCCAGCAGCTTTAGTGAAAAACTGTTTTTT.

The table lists this clone with a count of one. The V call is TRBV27, the J call TRBJ1-2; TRBD1 aligns across 11 bases. After removal of 5 bases from V and 6 bases from J, the junction contained 20 bases not matched to a gene. The CDR3 extends over 19 amino acids. Germline CDR1 MNHEY, CDR2 SMNVEV (reference sequence). Here the CDR3 reads CASSTSTSDGDRGGDGYTF. CDR3 coding DNA: TGTGCCAGCAGTACTTCTACCTCCGACGGGGACAGGGGGGGTGATGGCTACACCTTC.

The chain links TRBV11-2 to TRBJ2-7; D is possibly TRBD2 (6 bases). V lost 2 bases and J lost 1, with 12 bases in between. Germline loops: CDR1 SGHAT, CDR2 FQNNGV. The CDR3 loop spans 15 amino acids. CDR3 sequence reads: CASSLRDWLSYEQYF. CDR3 sequence (DNA): TGTGCCAGCAGCTTACGGGACTGGCTTTCCTACGAGCAGTACTTC.

This chain uses TRBV5-6 with TRBJ2-7, with 8 nucleotides matching TRBD2. The junction had 4 bases not matched to a gene; V was cut back by 0 bases and J by 2 bases. In germline, CDR1 is SGHDT, CDR2 YYEEEE. CDR3 length equals 15 residues. The CDR3 region has the DNA TGTGCCAGCAGCTTGGAGCTAGCGGGTGCCTACGAGCAGTACTTC. Translated, it gives CASSLELAGAYEQYF.

This chain uses TRBV11-2 with TRBJ2-1; 10 bases fit TRBD2. The ends lost 0 bases at V and 3 bases at J; junction bases unmatched: 5. CDR1 and CDR2 from the germline V gene are SGHAT and FQNNGV. The CDR3 is 17 residues long. In nucleotides, the CDR3 is TGTGCCAGCAGCTTAGAAAGCGGGAGGGCCCTCTACAATGAGCAGTTCTTC. Its protein is CASSLESGRALYNEQFF.

Turning to this clone: In the same sample, other DNA sequences code for this CDR3. The V call is TRBV28, the J call TRBJ1-2; 11 bases fit TRBD1. Germline V gene lookup returns CDR1 MDHEN and CDR2 SYDVKM. This CDR3 has 15 residues. V shed 6 bases, J shed 2 bases, and the junction held 5 bases outside the gene matches. The DNA for the CDR3 is TGTGCCAGCAGAGCAGGGACAGGGGGAAACTATGGCTACACCTTC. This encodes CASRAGTGGNYGYTF.

This clone was seen only once. The CDR3 protein is CASSSGGPPNYGYTF. For the CDR3, the DNA is TGTGCCAGCAGTTCAGGGGGGCCTCCTAACTATGGCTACACCTTC. The chain recombines TRBV27 with TRBJ1-2; TRBD1 agrees at 7 bases. CDR3 length equals 15 residues. V was pared by 4 bases and J by 0 bases, with 5 bases of the junction left unmatched. Per germline, CDR1 MNHEY and CDR2 SMNVEV (reference sequence).

This chain uses TRBV4-2 with TRBJ2-2; a possible D gene is TRBD2 (5 bases). V was shortened by 4 bases and J by 1 base, with 10 bases between the two germline ends. Germline values: CDR1 LGHNA, CDR2 YNFKEQ. The CDR3 consists of 15 residues. CDR3 DNA sequence: TGTGCCAGCAGCCCTCTTGCGGGGAACACCGGGGAGCTGTTTTTT. It encodes CASSPLAGNTGELFF.

This chain links TRBV9 with TRBJ2-1; 9 bases agree with TRBD2. CDR3 size: 15 residues. The junction had 9 bases not matched to a gene; V was cut back by 5 bases and J by 6 bases. Germline CDR1 SGDLS, CDR2 YYNGEE. CDR3 sequence reads: CASSPIGLALNEQFF. DNA for the CDR3: TGTGCCAGCAGTCCTATTGGACTAGCGCTCAATGAGCAGTTCTTC.